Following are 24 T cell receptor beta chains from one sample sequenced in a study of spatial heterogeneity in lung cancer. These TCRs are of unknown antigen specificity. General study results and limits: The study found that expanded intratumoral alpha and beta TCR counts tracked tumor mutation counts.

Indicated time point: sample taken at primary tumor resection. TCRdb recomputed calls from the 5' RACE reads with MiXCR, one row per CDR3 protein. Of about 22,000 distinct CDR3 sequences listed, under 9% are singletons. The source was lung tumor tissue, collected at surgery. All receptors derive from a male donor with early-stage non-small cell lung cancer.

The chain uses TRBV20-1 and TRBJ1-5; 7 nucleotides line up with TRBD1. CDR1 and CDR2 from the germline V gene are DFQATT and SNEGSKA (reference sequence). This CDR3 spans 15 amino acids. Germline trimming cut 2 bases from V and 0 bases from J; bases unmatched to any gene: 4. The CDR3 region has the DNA TGCAGTGCTAGAACAGGGGTCGATAGCAATCAGCCCCAGCATTTT. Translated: CSARTGVDSNQPQHF.

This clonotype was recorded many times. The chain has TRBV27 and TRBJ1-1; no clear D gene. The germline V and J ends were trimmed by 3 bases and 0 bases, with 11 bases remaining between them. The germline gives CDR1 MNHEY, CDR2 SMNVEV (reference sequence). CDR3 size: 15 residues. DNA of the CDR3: TGTGCCAGCAGTTTTAATGAGGACCTGAACACTGAAGCTTTCTTT. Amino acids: CASSFNEDLNTEAFF.

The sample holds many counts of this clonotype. The CDR3 DNA is TGCAGTGCTCTAGTAAGGGAGACCCAGTACTTC. Amino acid sequence: CSALVRETQYF. The gene calls are TRBV20-1 and TRBJ2-5; D gene unclear. V lost 5 bases to trimming and J lost 5 bases, with 9 bases between them. This CDR3 has 11 amino acids. In germline, CDR1 is DFQATT, CDR2 SNEGSKA (reference sequence).

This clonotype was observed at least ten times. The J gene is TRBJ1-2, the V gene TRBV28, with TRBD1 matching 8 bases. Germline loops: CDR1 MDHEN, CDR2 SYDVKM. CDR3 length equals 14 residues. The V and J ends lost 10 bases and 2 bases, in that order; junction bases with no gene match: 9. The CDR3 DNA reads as TGTGCCACCAACAGGGGGGAAGGCAACTATGGCTACACCTTC. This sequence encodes CATNRGEGNYGYTF.

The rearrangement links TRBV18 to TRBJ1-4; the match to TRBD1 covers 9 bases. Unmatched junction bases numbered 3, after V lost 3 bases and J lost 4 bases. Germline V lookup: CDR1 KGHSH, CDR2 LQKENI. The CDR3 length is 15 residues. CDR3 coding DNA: TGTGCCAGCTCACCCCGGGACAGGGTTAATGAAAAACTGTTTTTT. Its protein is CASSPRDRVNEKLFF.

The CDR3 nucleotides are TGTGCCAGCAGCTTAGGACACCAAGAGACCCAGTACTTC. Its translation is CASSLGHQETQYF. The chain employs TRBV7-8 and TRBJ2-5; D remains ambiguous. The CDR3 has 13 amino acids. V was shortened by 1 base and J by 0 bases, with 3 bases between the two germline ends. Germline loops: CDR1 SGHVS, CDR2 FQNEAQ.

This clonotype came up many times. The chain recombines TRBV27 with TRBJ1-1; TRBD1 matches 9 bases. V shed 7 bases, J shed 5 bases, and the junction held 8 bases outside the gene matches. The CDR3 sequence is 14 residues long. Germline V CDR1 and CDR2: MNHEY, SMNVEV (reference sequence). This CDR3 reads CASKTGQGRTEAFF. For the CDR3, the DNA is TGTGCCAGCAAAACGGGACAGGGAAGGACTGAAGCTTTCTTT.

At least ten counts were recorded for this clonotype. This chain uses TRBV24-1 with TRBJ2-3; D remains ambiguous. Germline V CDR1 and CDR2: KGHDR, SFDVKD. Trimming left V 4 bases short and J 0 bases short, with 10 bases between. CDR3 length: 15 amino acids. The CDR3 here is CATSDWTSSTDTQYF. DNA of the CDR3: TGTGCCACCAGTGACTGGACGTCTAGCACAGATACGCAGTATTTT.

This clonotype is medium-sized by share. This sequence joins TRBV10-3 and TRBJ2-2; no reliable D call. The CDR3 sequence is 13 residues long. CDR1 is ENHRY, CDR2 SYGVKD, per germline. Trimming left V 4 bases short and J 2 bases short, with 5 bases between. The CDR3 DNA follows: TGTGCCATCAGTGCGTCAAACACCGGGGAGCTGTTTTTT. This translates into CAISASNTGELFF.

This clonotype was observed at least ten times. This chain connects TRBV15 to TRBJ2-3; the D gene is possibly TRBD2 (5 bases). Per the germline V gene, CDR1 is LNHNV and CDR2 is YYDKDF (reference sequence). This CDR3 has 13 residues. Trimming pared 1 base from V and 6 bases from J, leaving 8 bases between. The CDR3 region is CATSRVGLDTQYF. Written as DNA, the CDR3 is TGTGCCACCAGCAGAGTAGGACTGGATACGCAGTATTTT.

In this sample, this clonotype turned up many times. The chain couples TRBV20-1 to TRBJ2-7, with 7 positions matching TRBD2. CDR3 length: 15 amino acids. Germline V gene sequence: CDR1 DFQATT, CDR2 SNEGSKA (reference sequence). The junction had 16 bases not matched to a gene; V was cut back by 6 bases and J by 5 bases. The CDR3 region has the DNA TGCAGTGCGCTCTCGGGGGGAGGGCCGGATGACGAGCAGTACTTC. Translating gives CSALSGGGPDDEQYF.

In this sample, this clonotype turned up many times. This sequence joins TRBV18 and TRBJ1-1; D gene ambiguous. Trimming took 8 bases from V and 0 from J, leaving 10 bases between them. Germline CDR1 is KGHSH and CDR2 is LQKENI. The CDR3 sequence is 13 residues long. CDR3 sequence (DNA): TGTGCCAGCCGGTCCGCCCTGAACACTGAAGCTTTCTTT. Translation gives CASRSALNTEAFF.

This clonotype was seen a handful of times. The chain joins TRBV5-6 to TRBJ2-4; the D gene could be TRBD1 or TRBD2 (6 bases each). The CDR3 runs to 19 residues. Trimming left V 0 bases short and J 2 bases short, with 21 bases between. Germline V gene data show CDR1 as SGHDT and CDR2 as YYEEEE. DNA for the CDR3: TGTGCCAGCAGCTTGGTTGGCGGTGGCGACAGGACTACCAAAAACATTCAGTACTTC. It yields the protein CASSLVGGGDRTTKNIQYF. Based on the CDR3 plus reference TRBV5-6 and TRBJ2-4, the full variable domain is DAGVTQSPTHLIKTRGQQVTLRCSPKSGHDTVSWYQQALGQGPQFIFQYYEEEERQRGNFPDRFSGHQFPNYSSELNVNALLLGDSALYLCASSLVGGGDRTTKNIQYFGAGTRLSVL.

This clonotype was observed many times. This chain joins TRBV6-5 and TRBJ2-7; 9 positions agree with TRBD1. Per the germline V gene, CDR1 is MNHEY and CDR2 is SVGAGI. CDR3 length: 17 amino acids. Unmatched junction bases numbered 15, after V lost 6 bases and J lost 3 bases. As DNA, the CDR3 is TGTGCCAGCAGGCCAAGCCCCGGGACAGGGTCCCTCTACGAGCAGTACTTC. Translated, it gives CASRPSPGTGSLYEQYF.

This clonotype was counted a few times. CDR3 sequence reads: CASTPKVGGYTF. The CDR3 region has the DNA TGTGCCAGTACCCCGAAAGTCGGAGGCTACACCTTC. The J gene is TRBJ1-2, the V gene TRBV19; no firm D call. Germline V gives CDR1 LNHDA, CDR2 SQIVND (reference sequence). With 7 bases removed from V and 8 bases from J, the gap between germline ends came to 14 bases. The CDR3 loop spans 12 amino acids. Full variable domain (rest looked up from reference TRBV19 and TRBJ1-2): DGGITQSPKYLFRKEGQNVTLSCEQNLNHDAMYWYRQDPGQGLRLIYYSQIVNDFQKGDIAEGYSVSREKKESFPLTVTSAQKNPTAFYLCASTPKVGGYTFGSGTRLTVV.

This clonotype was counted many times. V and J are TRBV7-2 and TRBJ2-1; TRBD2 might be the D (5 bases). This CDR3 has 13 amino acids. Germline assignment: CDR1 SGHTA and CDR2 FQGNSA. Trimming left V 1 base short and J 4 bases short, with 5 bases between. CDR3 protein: CASSLVAYNEQFF. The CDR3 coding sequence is TGTGCCAGCAGCTTAGTAGCGTACAATGAGCAGTTCTTC.

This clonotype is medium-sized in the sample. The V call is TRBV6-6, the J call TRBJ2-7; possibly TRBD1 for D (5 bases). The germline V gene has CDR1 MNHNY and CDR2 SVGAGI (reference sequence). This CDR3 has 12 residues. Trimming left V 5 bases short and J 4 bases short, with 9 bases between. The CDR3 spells CASSTTEYEQYF. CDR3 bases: TGTGCCAGCAGTACGACAGAATACGAGCAGTACTTC.

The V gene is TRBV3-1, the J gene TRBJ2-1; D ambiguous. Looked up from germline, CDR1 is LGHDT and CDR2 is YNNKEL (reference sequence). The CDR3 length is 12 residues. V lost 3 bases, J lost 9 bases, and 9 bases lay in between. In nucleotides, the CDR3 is TGTGCCAGCAGCCAGCCTGGTAGTGAGCAGTTCTTC. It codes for CASSQPGSEQFF.

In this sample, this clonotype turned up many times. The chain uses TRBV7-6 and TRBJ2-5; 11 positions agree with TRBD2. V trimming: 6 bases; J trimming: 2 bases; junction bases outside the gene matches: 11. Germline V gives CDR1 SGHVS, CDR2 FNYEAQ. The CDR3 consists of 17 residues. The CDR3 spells CASSSLAWTSGQETQYF. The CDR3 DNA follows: TGTGCCAGCAGTTCACTCGCCTGGACTAGCGGGCAAGAGACCCAGTACTTC. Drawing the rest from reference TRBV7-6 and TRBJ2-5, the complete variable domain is GAGVSQSPRYKVTKRGQDVALRCDPISGHVSLYWYRQALGQGPEFLTYFNYEAQQDKSGLPNDRFSAERPEGSISTLTIQRTEQRDSAMYRCASSSLAWTSGQETQYFGPGTRLLVL.

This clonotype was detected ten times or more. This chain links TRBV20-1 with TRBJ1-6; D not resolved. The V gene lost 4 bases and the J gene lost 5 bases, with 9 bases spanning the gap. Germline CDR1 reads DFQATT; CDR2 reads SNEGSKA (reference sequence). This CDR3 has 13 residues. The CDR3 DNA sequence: TGCAGTGCTATAGATCGGCATAATTCACCCCTCCACTTT. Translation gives CSAIDRHNSPLHF.

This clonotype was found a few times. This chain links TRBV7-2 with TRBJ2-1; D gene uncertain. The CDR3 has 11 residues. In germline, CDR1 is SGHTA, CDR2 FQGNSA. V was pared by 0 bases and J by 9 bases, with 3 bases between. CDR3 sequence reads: CASSLAIEQFF. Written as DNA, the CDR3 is TGTGCCAGCAGCTTAGCGATTGAGCAGTTCTTC.

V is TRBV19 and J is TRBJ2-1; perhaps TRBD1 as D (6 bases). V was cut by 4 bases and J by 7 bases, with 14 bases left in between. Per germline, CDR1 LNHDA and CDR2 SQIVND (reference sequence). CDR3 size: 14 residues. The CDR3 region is CASSRQVRGNEQFF. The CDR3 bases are TGTGCCAGTAGTAGACAGGTGAGGGGGAATGAGCAGTTCTTC.

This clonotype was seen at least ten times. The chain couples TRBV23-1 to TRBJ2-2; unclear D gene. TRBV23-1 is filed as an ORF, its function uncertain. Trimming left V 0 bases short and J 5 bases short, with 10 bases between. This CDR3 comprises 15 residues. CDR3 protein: CASSQSAGVTGELFF. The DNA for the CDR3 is TGCGCCAGCAGTCAATCTGCAGGTGTAACCGGGGAGCTGTTTTTT.

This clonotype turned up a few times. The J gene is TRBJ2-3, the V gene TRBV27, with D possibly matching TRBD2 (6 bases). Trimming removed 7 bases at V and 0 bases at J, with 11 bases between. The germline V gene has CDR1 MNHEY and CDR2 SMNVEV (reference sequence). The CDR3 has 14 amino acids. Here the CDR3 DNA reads TGTGCCAGCAATGGCGGGATTAGCACAGATACGCAGTATTTT. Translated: CASNGGISTDTQYF.